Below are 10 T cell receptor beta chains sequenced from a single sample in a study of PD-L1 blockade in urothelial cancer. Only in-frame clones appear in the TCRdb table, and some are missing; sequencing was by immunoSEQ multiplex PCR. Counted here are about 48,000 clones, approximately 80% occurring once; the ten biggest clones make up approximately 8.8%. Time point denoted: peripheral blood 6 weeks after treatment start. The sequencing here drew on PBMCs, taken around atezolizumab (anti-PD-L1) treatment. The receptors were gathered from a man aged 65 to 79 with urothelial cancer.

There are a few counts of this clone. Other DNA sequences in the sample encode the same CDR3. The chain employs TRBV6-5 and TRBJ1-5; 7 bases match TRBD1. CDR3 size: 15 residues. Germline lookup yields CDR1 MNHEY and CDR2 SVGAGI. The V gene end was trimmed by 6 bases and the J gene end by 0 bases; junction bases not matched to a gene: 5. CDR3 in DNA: TGTGCCAGCAGCCGGGACAGATATAGCAATCAGCCCCAGCATTTT. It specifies CASSRDRYSNQPQHF.

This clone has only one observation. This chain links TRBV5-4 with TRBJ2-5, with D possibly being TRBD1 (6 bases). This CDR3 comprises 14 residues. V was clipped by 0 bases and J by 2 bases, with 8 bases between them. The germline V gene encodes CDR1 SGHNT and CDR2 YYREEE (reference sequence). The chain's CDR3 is CASSLVDSQETQYF. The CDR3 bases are TGTGCCAGCAGCTTGGTGGACAGTCAAGAGACCCAGTACTTC.

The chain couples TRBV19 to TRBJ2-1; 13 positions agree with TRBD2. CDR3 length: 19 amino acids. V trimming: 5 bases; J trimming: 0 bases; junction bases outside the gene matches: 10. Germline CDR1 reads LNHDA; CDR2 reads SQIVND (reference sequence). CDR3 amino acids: CASSHQLAGGGISYNEQFF. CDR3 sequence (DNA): TGTGCCAGTAGTCATCAACTAGCGGGAGGGGGGATCTCCTACAATGAGCAGTTCTTC.

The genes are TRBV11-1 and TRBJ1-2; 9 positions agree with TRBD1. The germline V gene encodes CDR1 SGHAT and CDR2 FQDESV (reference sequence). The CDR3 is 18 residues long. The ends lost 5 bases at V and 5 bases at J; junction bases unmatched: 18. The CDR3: CASSPSGPTTGGIYGYTF. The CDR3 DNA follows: TGTGCCAGCAGCCCAAGTGGTCCCACGACAGGGGGGATATATGGCTACACCTTC.

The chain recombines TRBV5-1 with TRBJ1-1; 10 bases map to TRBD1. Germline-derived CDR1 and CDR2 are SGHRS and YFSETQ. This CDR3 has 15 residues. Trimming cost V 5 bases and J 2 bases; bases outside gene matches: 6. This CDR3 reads CASRRQGADNTEAFF. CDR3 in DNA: TGCGCCAGCAGACGACAGGGGGCGGATAACACTGAAGCTTTCTTT.

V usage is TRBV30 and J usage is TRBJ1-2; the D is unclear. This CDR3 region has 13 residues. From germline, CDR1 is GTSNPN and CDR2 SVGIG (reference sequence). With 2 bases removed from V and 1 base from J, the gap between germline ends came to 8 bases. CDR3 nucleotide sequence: TGTGCCTGGAGTCTCGGGATTAACTATGGCTACACCTTC. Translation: CAWSLGINYGYTF.

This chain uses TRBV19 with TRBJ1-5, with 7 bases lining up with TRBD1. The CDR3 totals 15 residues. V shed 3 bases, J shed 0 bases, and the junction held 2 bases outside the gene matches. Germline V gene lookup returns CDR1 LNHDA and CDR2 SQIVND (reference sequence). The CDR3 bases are TGTGCCAGTAGTATGGGACAGTTTAGCAATCAGCCCCAGCATTTT. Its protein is CASSMGQFSNQPQHF.

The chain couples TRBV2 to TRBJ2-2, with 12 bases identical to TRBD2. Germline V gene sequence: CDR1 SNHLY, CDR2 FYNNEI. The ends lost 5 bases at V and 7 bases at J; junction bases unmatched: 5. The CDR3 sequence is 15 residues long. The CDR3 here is CASSRLAGVSGELFF. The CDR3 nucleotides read TGTGCCAGCAGTCGACTAGCGGGAGTCAGCGGGGAGCTGTTTTTT.

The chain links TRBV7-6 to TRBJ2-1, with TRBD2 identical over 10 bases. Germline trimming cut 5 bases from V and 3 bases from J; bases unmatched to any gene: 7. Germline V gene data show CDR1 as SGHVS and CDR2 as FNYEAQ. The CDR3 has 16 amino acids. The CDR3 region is CASSPHSGRNYNEQFF. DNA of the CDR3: TGTGCCAGCAGCCCGCATAGCGGGAGGAACTACAATGAGCAGTTCTTC.

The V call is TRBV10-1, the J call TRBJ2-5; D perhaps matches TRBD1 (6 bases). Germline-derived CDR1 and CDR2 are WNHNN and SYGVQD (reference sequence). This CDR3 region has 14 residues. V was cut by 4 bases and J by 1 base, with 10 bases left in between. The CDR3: CASSVAGAQETQYF. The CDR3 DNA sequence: TGCGCCAGCAGTGTCGCAGGGGCCCAAGAGACCCAGTACTTC.